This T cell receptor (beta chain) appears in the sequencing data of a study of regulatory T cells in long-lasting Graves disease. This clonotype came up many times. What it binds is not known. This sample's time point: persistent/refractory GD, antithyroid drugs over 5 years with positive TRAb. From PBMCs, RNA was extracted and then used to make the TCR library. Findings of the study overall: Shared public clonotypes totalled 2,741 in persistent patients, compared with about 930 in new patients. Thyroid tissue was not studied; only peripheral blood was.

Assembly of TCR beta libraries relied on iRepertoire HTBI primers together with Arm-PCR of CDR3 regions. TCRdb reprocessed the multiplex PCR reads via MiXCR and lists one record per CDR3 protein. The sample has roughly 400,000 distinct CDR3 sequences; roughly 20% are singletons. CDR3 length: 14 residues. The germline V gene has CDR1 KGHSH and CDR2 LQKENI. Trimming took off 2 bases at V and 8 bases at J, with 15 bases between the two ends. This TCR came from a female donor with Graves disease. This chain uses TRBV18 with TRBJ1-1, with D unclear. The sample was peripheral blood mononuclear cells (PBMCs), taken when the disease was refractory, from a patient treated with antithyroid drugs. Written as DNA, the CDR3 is TGTGCCAGCTCACCAAGACGTGGGGTCACGGAAGCTTTCTTT. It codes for CASSPRRGVTEAFF.